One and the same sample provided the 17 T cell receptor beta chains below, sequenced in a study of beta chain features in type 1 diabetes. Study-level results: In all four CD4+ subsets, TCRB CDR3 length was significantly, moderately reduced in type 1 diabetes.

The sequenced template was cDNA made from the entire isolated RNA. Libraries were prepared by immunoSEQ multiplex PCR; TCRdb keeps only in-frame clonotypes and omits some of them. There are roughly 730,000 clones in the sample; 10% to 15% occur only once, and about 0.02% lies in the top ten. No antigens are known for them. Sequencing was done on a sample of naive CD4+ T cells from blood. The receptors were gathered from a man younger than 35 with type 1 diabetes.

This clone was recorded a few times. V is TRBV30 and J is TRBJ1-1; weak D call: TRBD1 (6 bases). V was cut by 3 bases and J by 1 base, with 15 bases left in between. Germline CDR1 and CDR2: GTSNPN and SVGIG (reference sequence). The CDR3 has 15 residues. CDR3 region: CAWRVGQSTNTEAFF. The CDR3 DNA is TGTGCCTGGAGGGTAGGACAGTCTACGAACACTGAAGCTTTCTTT.

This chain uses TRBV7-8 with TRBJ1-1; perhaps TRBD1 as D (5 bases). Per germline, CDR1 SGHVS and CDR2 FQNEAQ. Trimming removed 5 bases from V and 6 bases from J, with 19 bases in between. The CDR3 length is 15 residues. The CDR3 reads CASSPSSQGGAEAFF. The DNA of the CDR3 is TGTGCCAGCAGCCCCTCAAGCCAGGGAGGGGCTGAAGCTTTCTTT.

CDR3 coding DNA: TGTGCCAGCAGTTACTCTGGACGGGCCTACAATGAGCAGTTCTTC. Translation gives CASSYSGRAYNEQFF. V and J are TRBV6-5 and TRBJ2-1, with D unclear. The V gene's germline CDR1 is MNHEY and CDR2 SVGAGI. There are 15 residues in the CDR3. Trimming took off 0 bases at V and 2 bases at J, with 8 bases between the two ends.

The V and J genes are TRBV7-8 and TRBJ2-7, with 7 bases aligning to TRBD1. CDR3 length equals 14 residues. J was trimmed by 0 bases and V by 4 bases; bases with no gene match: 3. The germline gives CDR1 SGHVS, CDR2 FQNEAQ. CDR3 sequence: CASSSWDSSYEQYF. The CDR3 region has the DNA TGTGCCAGCAGCTCGTGGGACAGCTCCTACGAGCAGTACTTC. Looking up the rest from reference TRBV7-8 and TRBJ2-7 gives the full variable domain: GAGVSQSPRYKVAKRGQDVALRCDPISGHVSLFWYQQALGQGPEFLTYFQNEAQLDKSGLPSDRFFAERPEGSVSTLKIQRTQQEDSAVYLCASSSWDSSYEQYFGPGTRLTVT.

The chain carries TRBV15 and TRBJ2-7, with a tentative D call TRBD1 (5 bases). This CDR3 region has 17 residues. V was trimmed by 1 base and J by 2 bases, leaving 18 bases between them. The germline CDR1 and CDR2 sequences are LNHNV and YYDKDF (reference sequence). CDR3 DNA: TGTGCCACCAGCAGAGTCCTAGGGGCACTCCAAACCTACGAGCAGTACTTC. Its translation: CATSRVLGALQTYEQYF.

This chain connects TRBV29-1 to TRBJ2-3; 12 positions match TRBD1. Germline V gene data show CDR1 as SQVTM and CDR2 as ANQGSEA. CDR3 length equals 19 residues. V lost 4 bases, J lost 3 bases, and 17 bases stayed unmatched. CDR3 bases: TGCAGCGTTGGCCCCTCCGGGACAGGGGGCCTCGGGTCGACAGATACGCAGTATTTT. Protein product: CSVGPSGTGGLGSTDTQYF.

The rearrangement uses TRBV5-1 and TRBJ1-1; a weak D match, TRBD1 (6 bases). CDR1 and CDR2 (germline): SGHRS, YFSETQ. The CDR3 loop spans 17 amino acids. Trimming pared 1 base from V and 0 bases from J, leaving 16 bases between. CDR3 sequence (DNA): TGCGCCAGCAGCTTGTTAAGGGCAGGGGTAATGAACACTGAAGCTTTCTTT. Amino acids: CASSLLRAGVMNTEAFF.

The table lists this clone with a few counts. The chain's CDR3 is CASSEWRTAAETQYF. The DNA for the CDR3 is TGTGCCAGCAGTGAATGGCGAACAGCGGCCGAGACCCAGTACTTC. V usage is TRBV25-1 and J usage is TRBJ2-5; D might be TRBD2 (5 bases). V was clipped by 1 base and J by 5 bases, with 14 bases between them. Germline loops: CDR1 MGHDK, CDR2 SYGVNS. The CDR3 is 15 residues long.

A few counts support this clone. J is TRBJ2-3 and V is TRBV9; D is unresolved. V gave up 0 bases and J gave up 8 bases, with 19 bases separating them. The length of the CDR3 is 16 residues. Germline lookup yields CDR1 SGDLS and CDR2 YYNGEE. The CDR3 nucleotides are TGTGCCAGCAGCGTAGTATGGGCAGTGAGGCTATTTACGCAGTATTTT. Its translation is CASSVVWAVRLFTQYF.

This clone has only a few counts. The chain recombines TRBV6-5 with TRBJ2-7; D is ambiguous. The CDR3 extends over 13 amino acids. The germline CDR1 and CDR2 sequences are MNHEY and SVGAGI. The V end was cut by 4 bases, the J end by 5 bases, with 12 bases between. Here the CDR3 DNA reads TGTGCCAGCAGTTCTAGGGCGGTGCACGAGCAGTACTTC. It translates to CASSSRAVHEQYF.

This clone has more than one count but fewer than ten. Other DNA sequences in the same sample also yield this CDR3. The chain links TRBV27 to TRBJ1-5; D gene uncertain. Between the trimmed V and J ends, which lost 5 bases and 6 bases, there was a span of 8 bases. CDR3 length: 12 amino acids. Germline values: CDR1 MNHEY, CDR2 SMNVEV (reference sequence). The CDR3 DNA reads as TGTGCCAGCAGTCCCCTCGGTCAGCCCCAGCATTTT. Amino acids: CASSPLGQPQHF.

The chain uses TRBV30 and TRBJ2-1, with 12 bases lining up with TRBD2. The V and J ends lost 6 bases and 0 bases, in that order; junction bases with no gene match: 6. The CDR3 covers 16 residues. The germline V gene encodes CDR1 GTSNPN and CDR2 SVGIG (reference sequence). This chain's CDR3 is CACSSGGVSSYNEQFF. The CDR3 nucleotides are TGTGCCTGTTCTAGCGGGGGGGTTAGCTCCTACAATGAGCAGTTCTTC.

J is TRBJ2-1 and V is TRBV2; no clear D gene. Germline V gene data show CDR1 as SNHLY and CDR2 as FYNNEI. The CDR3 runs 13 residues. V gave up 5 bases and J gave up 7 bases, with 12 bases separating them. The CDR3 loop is CASSTGGENEQFF. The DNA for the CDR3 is TGTGCCAGCAGTACCGGCGGAGAAAATGAGCAGTTCTTC.

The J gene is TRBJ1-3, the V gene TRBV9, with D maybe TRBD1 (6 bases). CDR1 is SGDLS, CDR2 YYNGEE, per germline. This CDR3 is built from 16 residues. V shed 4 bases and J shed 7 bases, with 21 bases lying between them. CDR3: CASSNPISQGLNTIYF. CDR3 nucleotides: TGTGCCAGCAGCAATCCTATTTCACAGGGACTCAACACCATATATTTT.

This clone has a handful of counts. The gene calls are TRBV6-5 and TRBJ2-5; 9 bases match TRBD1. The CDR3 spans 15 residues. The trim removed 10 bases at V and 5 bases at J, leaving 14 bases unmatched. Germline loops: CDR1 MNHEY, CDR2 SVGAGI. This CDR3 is CATVEGQGVRETQYF. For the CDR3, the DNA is TGTGCCACCGTAGAGGGACAGGGAGTCCGGGAGACCCAGTACTTC.

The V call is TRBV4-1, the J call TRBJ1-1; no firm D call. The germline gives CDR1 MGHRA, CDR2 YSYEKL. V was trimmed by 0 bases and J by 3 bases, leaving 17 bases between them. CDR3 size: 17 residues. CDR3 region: CASSQDRTRYGDTEAFF. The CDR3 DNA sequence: TGCGCCAGCAGCCAAGATCGGACGAGGTATGGGGACACTGAAGCTTTCTTT.

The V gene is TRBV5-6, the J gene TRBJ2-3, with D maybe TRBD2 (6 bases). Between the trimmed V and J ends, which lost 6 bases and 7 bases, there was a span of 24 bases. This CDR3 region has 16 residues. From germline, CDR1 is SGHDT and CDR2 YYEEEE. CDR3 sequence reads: CASTREAIVKAYTQYF. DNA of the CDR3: TGTGCCAGCACCAGGGAGGCCATTGTCAAAGCTTATACGCAGTATTTT. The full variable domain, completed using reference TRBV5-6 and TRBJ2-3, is DAGVTQSPTHLIKTRGQQVTLRCSPKSGHDTVSWYQQALGQGPQFIFQYYEEEERQRGNFPDRFSGHQFPNYSSELNVNALLLGDSALYLCASTREAIVKAYTQYFGPGTRLTVL.